The clone carrying this T cell receptor beta chain was recorded a few times. Its antigen remains unidentified. The CDR3 is 13 amino acids. V lost 5 bases and J lost 1, with 9 bases in between. Germline CDR1 LNHDA, CDR2 SQIVND (reference sequence). When sampled, the donors appeared nominally healthy, though they likely had unrecorded immune exposures. The PCR ran on 60 Vbeta and 13 Jbeta primers. Sequenced by immunoSEQ multiplex PCR; TCRdb stores in-frame clones only, minus some. This sample yields about 180,000 clones, of which more than 60% are seen a single time; 3.7% belongs to the top ten. The data derive from a study of cytomegalovirus exposure and HLA in healthy donors. Study-level results: Available immune exposure information covered CMV serostatus only.

This TCR came from a woman in her sixties in good health and CMV-seropositive. The source material was PBMCs. V and J are TRBV19 and TRBJ2-7; the D is unclear. This CDR3 is CASSFARSYEQYF. The DNA of the CDR3 is TGTGCCAGTAGTTTTGCCAGGTCCTACGAGCAGTACTTC.